This passage covers 2 T cell receptor beta chains from one sample sequenced in a study of radiation and T cells in renal cell carcinoma. Time point of the sample: blood 2 weeks post-SBRT. The treatment is: 15 Gy SBRT to primary tumor, nephrectomy 4 weeks later. TCRdb's table, derived via immunoSEQ multiplex PCR, lists solely in-frame clones and lacks some. The sample holds around 80,000 clones; 82% are singletons and the top ten take under 6.5%. The sequenced sample was blood, obtained from a patient whose treatment included radiotherapy and nephrectomy. The origin of the receptors is a man between 60 and 70 years old with renal cell carcinoma.

The chain has TRBV15 and TRBJ1-2, with 7 bases that match TRBD1. This CDR3 comprises 16 residues. Germline V gene sequence: CDR1 LNHNV, CDR2 YYDKDF (reference sequence). V dropped 0 bases and J dropped 0; count of bases not matched to a gene: 4. The CDR3 region is CATSRDIQGANYGYTF. The CDR3 DNA is TGTGCCACCAGCAGAGATATCCAGGGGGCTAACTATGGCTACACCTTC.

The chain has TRBV5-1 and TRBJ1-1; no clear D gene. Germline CDR1 reads SGHRS; CDR2 reads YFSETQ. The germline V and J ends were trimmed by 2 bases and 1 base, with 9 bases remaining between them. The CDR3 runs to 14 residues. The DNA for the CDR3 is TGCGCCAGCAGCTTCAGTTCAGGGAACACTGAAGCTTTCTTT. This encodes CASSFSSGNTEAFF.